The 27 T cell receptor beta chains below were found in one sample sequenced in a study of blood T cell repertoires in COVID-19. Sequencing used immunoSEQ multiplex PCR; TCRdb keeps in-frame clones, though not all of them. The table has tens of thousands of clones, around nine tenths seen once. The sequenced sample consisted of peripheral blood. These receptors were obtained from a man aged 60 to 75 with acute or convalescent COVID-19.

This chain uses TRBV11-2 with TRBJ1-3, with 7 bases aligning to TRBD1. This CDR3 spans 14 amino acids. V gave up 5 bases and J gave up 0 bases; unmatched junction bases: 1. Germline CDR1 SGHAT, CDR2 FQNNGV. The CDR3 sequence: CASSRDSSGNTIYF. The CDR3 nucleotides read TGTGCCAGCAGCAGGGACAGCTCTGGAAACACCATATATTTT.

The chain recombines TRBV6-2 or TRBV6-3 with TRBJ2-2, with a weak D call TRBD2 (5 bases). Trimming stripped 4 bases from V and 3 bases from J, with 9 bases between. This CDR3 is built from 14 residues. In germline, CDR1 is MNHEY, CDR2 SVGEGT. The CDR3 protein is CASSSRGDTGELFF. The CDR3 coding sequence is TGTGCCAGCAGTTCTCGGGGTGACACCGGGGAGCTGTTTTTT.

As regards this clone: At the DNA level, this CDR3 is encoded by other sequences in the same sample as well. The V gene is TRBV7-2, the J gene TRBJ2-7; D remains ambiguous. This CDR3 contains 12 residues. From germline, CDR1 is SGHTA and CDR2 FQGNSA. V lost 2 bases to trimming and J lost 4 bases, with 6 bases between them. In nucleotides, the CDR3 is TGTGCCAGCAGCTTATCCTCTTACGAGCAGTACTTC. Encoded protein: CASSLSSYEQYF.

The chain joins TRBV4-2 to TRBJ2-1, with 10 nucleotides matching TRBD2. The CDR3 runs 17 residues. J lost 3 bases, V lost 2 bases, and 7 bases had no gene match. The germline V gene has CDR1 LGHNA and CDR2 YNFKEQ. CDR3 amino acids: CASSQLATSGDYNEQFF. DNA of the CDR3: TGTGCCAGCAGCCAACTGGCAACTAGCGGGGACTACAATGAGCAGTTCTTC.

This rearrangement joins TRBV7-9 to TRBJ2-5, with TRBD2 identical over 8 bases. The germline CDR1 and CDR2 sequences are SEHNR and FQNEAQ (reference sequence). J was trimmed by 4 bases and V by 8 bases; bases with no gene match: 15. The CDR3 loop spans 16 amino acids. The CDR3 sequence: CASHPPLAVSGETQYF. In DNA, the CDR3 is TGTGCCAGCCACCCCCCACTAGCGGTCTCCGGAGAGACCCAGTACTTC.

The sample holds a few counts of this clone. The chain combines TRBV7-9 with TRBJ2-5, with D perhaps matching TRBD2 (7 bases). The CDR3 is 16 amino acids. Trimming left V 1 base short and J 3 bases short, with 15 bases between. Germline lookup yields CDR1 SEHNR and CDR2 FQNEAQ (reference sequence). The CDR3 bases are TGTGCCAGCAGCTTAGGGTTACGGGGGGCCGAAGAGACCCAGTACTTC. As protein: CASSLGLRGAEETQYF.

V gene TRBV28 combines with J gene TRBJ1-3; TRBD1 matches at 7 bases. The CDR3 runs 15 residues. Germline CDR1 is MDHEN and CDR2 is SYDVKM. After removal of 2 bases from V and 1 base from J, the junction contained 2 bases not matched to a gene. CDR3 amino acids: CASSLDRVSGNTIYF. CDR3 nucleotide sequence: TGTGCCAGCAGTTTAGACAGGGTTTCTGGAAACACCATATATTTT.

The chain links TRBV18 to TRBJ1-1, with 7 nucleotides matching TRBD1. CDR3 size: 14 residues. Germline V gene sequence: CDR1 KGHSH, CDR2 LQKENI. The V segment lost 5 bases and the J segment 1 base; nucleotides outside the gene matches: 4. DNA for the CDR3: TGTGCCAGCTCATCACGACAGGGGAACACTGAAGCTTTCTTT. Translated: CASSSRQGNTEAFF. The entire variable domain, with the rest obtained from reference TRBV18 and TRBJ1-1, is as follows: NAGVMQNPRHLVRRRGQEARLRCSPMKGHSHVYWYRQLPEEGLKFMVYLQKENIIDESGMPKERFSAEFPKEGPSILRIQQVVRGDSAAYFCASSSRQGNTEAFFGQGTRLTVV.

V gene TRBV29-1 combines with J gene TRBJ1-1, with D possibly matching TRBD1 (6 bases). The CDR3 consists of 13 residues. Trimming removed 6 bases from V and 4 bases from J, with 15 bases in between. CDR1 is SQVTM and CDR2 is ANQGSEA in the germline V gene. For the CDR3, the DNA is TGCAGCGTCCCAACCACAGGGTTCACTGAAGCTTTCTTT. Translating gives CSVPTTGFTEAFF.

This clone appeared a single time. CDR3: CASGYRRAAEAFF. CDR3 nucleotide sequence: TGTGCCAGTGGATACAGGAGGGCTGCTGAAGCTTTCTTT. The chain uses TRBV11-2 and TRBJ1-1; tentatively, D is TRBD1 (5 bases). Trimming removed 9 bases at V and 6 bases at J, with 17 bases between. CDR1 and CDR2 (germline): SGHAT, FQNNGV. The CDR3 contains 13 residues.

V gene TRBV5-1 combines with J gene TRBJ2-3; D may be TRBD1 (5 bases). The germline V gene encodes CDR1 SGHRS and CDR2 YFSETQ. The CDR3 runs to 15 residues. V shed 0 bases and J shed 2 bases, with 10 bases lying between them. This chain's CDR3 is CASSLEDSSTDTQYF. In DNA, the CDR3 is TGCGCCAGCAGCTTGGAAGACAGTTCCACAGATACGCAGTATTTT.

CDR3 bases: TGTGCCAGCAGCACCGGGTACCAAGAGACCCAGTACTTC. Its protein is CASSTGYQETQYF. The rearrangement links TRBV5-4 to TRBJ2-5; D unresolved. The V gene lost 4 bases and the J gene lost 0 bases, with 7 bases spanning the gap. The CDR3 length is 13 residues. Germline CDR1 is SGHNT and CDR2 is YYREEE (reference sequence).

The chain is built from TRBV9 and TRBJ1-4; 9 positions agree with TRBD1. V gave up 4 bases and J gave up 5 bases; unmatched junction bases: 6. The CDR3 is 15 amino acids. CDR1 and CDR2 from the germline V gene are SGDLS and YYNGEE. The chain's CDR3 is CASSPRQGGNEKLFF. The CDR3 bases are TGTGCCAGCAGCCCTCGACAGGGGGGGAATGAAAAACTGTTTTTT.

This rearrangement joins TRBV4-1 to TRBJ2-3, with D unresolved. Germline V CDR1 and CDR2: MGHRA, YSYEKL. There are 17 residues in the CDR3. The V end was cut by 1 base, the J end by 0 bases, with 14 bases between. CDR3 in DNA: TGCGCCAGCAGCCAAGGGTCTACCGGGTCTAGCACAGATACGCAGTATTTT. As protein: CASSQGSTGSSTDTQYF.

The chain carries TRBV10-3 and TRBJ2-1; the match to TRBD2 covers 11 bases. The CDR3 consists of 14 residues. Germline assignment: CDR1 ENHRY and CDR2 SYGVKD. V lost 9 bases, J lost 4 bases, and 5 bases stayed unmatched. The CDR3 reads CAISGTSGYNEQFF. CDR3 DNA: TGTGCCATTTCCGGGACTAGCGGTTACAATGAGCAGTTCTTC.

In DNA form, the CDR3 reads TGTGCCAGCAGACGACAGAGCTATGGCTACACCTTC. This translates into CASRRQSYGYTF. The chain recombines TRBV6-5 with TRBJ1-2, with D possibly being TRBD1 (5 bases). The V gene's germline CDR1 is MNHEY and CDR2 SVGAGI. The CDR3 covers 12 residues. Between the trimmed V and J ends, which lost 6 bases and 4 bases, there was a span of 9 bases.

CDR3 in DNA: TGTGCCAGCAGTTTGGGACTAGCGGGAGTTGCAGAGACCCAGTACTTC. It codes for CASSLGLAGVAETQYF. This chain joins TRBV28 and TRBJ2-5, with 14 bases identical to TRBD2. This CDR3 region has 16 residues. The V gene's germline CDR1 is MDHEN and CDR2 SYDVKM. The ends lost 3 bases at V and 4 bases at J; junction bases unmatched: 4.

The chain combines TRBV27 with TRBJ2-7; TRBD1 matches 9 bases. V lost 4 bases, J lost 5 bases, and 9 bases stayed unmatched. Germline CDR1 reads MNHEY; CDR2 reads SMNVEV (reference sequence). CDR3 size: 15 residues. CDR3 coding DNA: TGTGCCAGCAGTTATACGGGACAGGGTTTCCACGAGCAGTACTTC. Amino acid sequence: CASSYTGQGFHEQYF.

This clone was recorded a few times. The V call is TRBV5-1, the J call TRBJ2-3; 7 bases are shared with TRBD1. Per the germline V gene, CDR1 is SGHRS and CDR2 is YFSETQ. Losses at the gene ends were 3 bases for V and 0 bases for J; bases not matched to a gene: 4. The CDR3 is 15 amino acids. CDR3 in amino acids: CASSWTGVSTDTQYF. The DNA for the CDR3 is TGCGCCAGCAGCTGGACAGGAGTTAGCACAGATACGCAGTATTTT. The full variable domain, its missing parts supplied by reference TRBV5-1 and TRBJ2-3, is KAGVTQTPRYLIKTRGQQVTLSCSPISGHRSVSWYQQTPGQGLQFLFEYFSETQRNKGNFPGRFSGRQFSNSRSEMNVSTLELGDSALYLCASSWTGVSTDTQYFGPGTRLTVL.

This clone was counted once. V gene TRBV19 combines with J gene TRBJ1-1, with 7 bases fitting TRBD1. This CDR3 comprises 16 residues. Germline loops: CDR1 LNHDA, CDR2 SQIVND (reference sequence). The J segment lost 4 bases and the V segment lost 3 bases, leaving 11 bases of the junction unmatched. The CDR3 DNA follows: TGTGCCAGTAGTATTCTGGATGGACCAGGGGGCACTGAAGCTTTCTTT. This translates into CASSILDGPGGTEAFF.

V and J are TRBV9 and TRBJ2-5, with 7 bases fitting TRBD1. The length of the CDR3 is 14 residues. V lost 0 bases, J lost 4 bases, and 3 bases stayed unmatched. The germline V gene has CDR1 SGDLS and CDR2 YYNGEE. This chain's CDR3 is CASSVGWTGETQYF. DNA for the CDR3: TGTGCCAGCAGCGTAGGGTGGACAGGAGAGACCCAGTACTTC.

This clone has just one count. V is TRBV28 and J is TRBJ1-6, with 9 bases matching TRBD1. Trimming removed 6 bases from V and 7 bases from J; junction bases left unmatched: 7. Per germline, CDR1 MDHEN and CDR2 SYDVKM. The CDR3 is 15 amino acids. This chain's CDR3 is CASRGQGTFNSPLHF. CDR3 DNA sequence: TGTGCCAGCAGGGGACAGGGAACCTTCAATTCACCCCTCCACTTT.

The chain has TRBV5-3 and TRBJ1-5; the D is unclear. TRBV5-3 falls under the ORF class, with uncertain function. The CDR3 loop spans 12 amino acids. Trimming shortened V by 4 bases and J by 13 bases, and 15 bases separated the two germline ends. CDR3 DNA sequence: TGTGCCAGAAGCGAGAGTGCGGTGCCTCAGCATTTT. This translates into CARSESAVPQHF.

This rearrangement joins TRBV18 to TRBJ1-5, with 7 positions matching TRBD1. The CDR3 consists of 13 residues. Germline-derived CDR1 and CDR2 are KGHSH and LQKENI. The J segment lost 6 bases and the V segment lost 2 bases, leaving 1 base of the junction unmatched. DNA of the CDR3: TGTGCCAGCTCACCAGACAGGGCTCAGCCCCAGCATTTT. Translation gives CASSPDRAQPQHF.

Notes on this clone: Different DNA sequences within this sample yield the same CDR3. J is TRBJ2-1 and V is TRBV4-2; no clear D. The CDR3 is 16 residues long. Germline V gene sequence: CDR1 LGHNA, CDR2 YNFKEQ. The V and J ends lost 0 bases and 0 bases respectively, with 9 bases between them. The CDR3 protein is CASSQDISSSYNEQFF. The CDR3, as DNA: TGTGCCAGCAGCCAAGATATTTCCAGCTCCTACAATGAGCAGTTCTTC.

V is TRBV28 and J is TRBJ2-6; 9 nucleotides line up with TRBD1. The V segment lost 4 bases and the J segment 0 bases; nucleotides outside the gene matches: 10. Germline V gene sequence: CDR1 MDHEN, CDR2 SYDVKM. The CDR3 is 19 residues long. The CDR3 DNA follows: TGTGCCAGCAGTTCTCCCGGGACAGGGCCACCCTCTGGGGCCAACGTCCTGACTTTC. It yields the protein CASSSPGTGPPSGANVLTF.

This chain joins TRBV7-9 and TRBJ2-5; 8 positions agree with TRBD2. The germline CDR1 and CDR2 sequences are SEHNR and FQNEAQ (reference sequence). The CDR3 consists of 18 residues. V was clipped by 1 base and J by 5 bases; unmatched bases: 15. CDR3 in amino acids: CASSLGGMSGSLQETQYF. CDR3 nucleotide sequence: TGTGCCAGCAGCTTAGGGGGGATGAGCGGGAGCCTTCAGGAGACCCAGTACTTC. The complete variable domain, with remaining parts taken from reference TRBV7-9 and TRBJ2-5, reads DTGVSQNPRHKITKRGQNVTFRCDPISEHNRLYWYRQTLGQGPEFLTYFQNEAQLEKSRLLSDRFSAERPKGSFSTLEIQRTEQGDSAMYLCASSLGGMSGSLQETQYFGPGTRLLVL.